The 27 T cell receptor beta chains below come from one sample, sequenced in a study of coeliac disease. Sequencing was performed with immunoSEQ multiplex PCR; in TCRdb, only in-frame clones are kept and a portion is missing. Seen here are about 790 clones, 60% to 80% observed once, and the top ten hold about 45%. Sequenced material: intraepithelial lymphocytes from the gut. These receptor sequences come from an elderly man without celiac disease.

The V call is TRBV28, the J call TRBJ1-2; 7 bases fit TRBD1. The CDR3 is 12 residues long. Losses at the gene ends were 5 bases for V and 8 bases for J; bases not matched to a gene: 5. Germline V gene lookup returns CDR1 MDHEN and CDR2 SYDVKM. The CDR3: CASSIQGNGYTF. The CDR3 DNA reads as TGTGCCAGCAGTATACAGGGGAACGGCTACACCTTC.

DNA of the CDR3: TGCGCCAGCAGCTTGTACTCAGCCGAGACTAGCGGCTACGAGCAGTACTTC. Encoded protein: CASSLYSAETSGYEQYF. The chain employs TRBV5-1 and TRBJ2-7; TRBD2 agrees at 9 bases. CDR3 length: 17 residues. Germline CDR1 and CDR2: SGHRS and YFSETQ. Trimming removed 1 base from V and 3 bases from J; junction bases left unmatched: 11.

The CDR3, as DNA: TGTGCCAGCAGTGCAAGCCCTAGCGGGTACAATGAGCAGTTCTTC. Amino acids: CASSASPSGYNEQFF. V and J are TRBV6-4 and TRBJ2-1; TRBD2 aligns across 8 bases. The trim removed 4 bases at V and 4 bases at J, leaving 6 bases unmatched. The CDR3 consists of 15 residues. CDR1 is MRHNA and CDR2 is SNTAGT in the germline V gene.

The genes are TRBV28 and TRBJ2-7; 14 bases line up with TRBD2. The CDR3 runs to 14 residues. The germline CDR1 and CDR2 sequences are MDHEN and SYDVKM. Trimming cost V 8 bases and J 2 bases; bases outside gene matches: 2. CDR3 loop: CASGTSGGPYEQYV. The CDR3 bases are TGTGCCAGCGGGACTAGCGGGGGACCCTACGAGCAGTACGTC.

The chain couples TRBV21-1 to TRBJ1-6. TRBV21-1 is recorded as a pseudogene. There are 18 residues in the CDR3. The CDR3 protein is CASRVYVATHTHNSPLHF. The DNA for the CDR3 is TGTGCCAGCAGGGTATACGTAGCTACACATACTCATAATTCACCCCTCCACTTT.

The sample holds one count of this clone. Other nucleotide sequences from this sample produce the same CDR3. The chain has TRBV5-4 and TRBJ1-4; 10 bases align to TRBD1. With 4 bases clipped from V and 7 bases from J, the junction kept 4 bases outside the gene matches. Germline V gene lookup returns CDR1 SGHNT and CDR2 YYREEE (reference sequence). The CDR3 runs 14 residues. CDR3 DNA: TGTGCCAGCAGCCAGGACAGGGGGTCTGAAAAACTGTTTTTT. It codes for CASSQDRGSEKLFF.

The genes are TRBV5-1 and TRBJ1-1, with D maybe TRBD1 (5 bases). CDR3 size: 14 residues. The germline V gene encodes CDR1 SGHRS and CDR2 YFSETQ. Trimming took off 4 bases at V and 2 bases at J, with 12 bases between the two ends. The CDR3 protein is CASSQDTLNTEAFF. The CDR3 DNA is TGCGCCAGCAGCCAGGACACTCTCAACACTGAAGCTTTCTTT.

The chain couples TRBV7-9 to TRBJ2-7; D uncertain. CDR1 is SEHNR, CDR2 FQNEAQ, per germline (reference sequence). The CDR3 has 11 residues. Trimming removed 5 bases at V and 5 bases at J, with 7 bases between. The CDR3 DNA sequence: TGTGCCAGCAGCCCCGGTGACGAGCAGTACTTC. It yields the protein CASSPGDEQYF.

Sample share makes this clone hyperexpanded. The chain uses TRBV6-5 and TRBJ2-2; TRBD2 agrees at 9 bases. Germline V CDR1 and CDR2: MNHEY, SVGAGI. V trimming: 6 bases; J trimming: 3 bases; junction bases outside the gene matches: 2. This CDR3 region has 14 residues. CDR3 nucleotides: TGTGCCAGCAGGACTAGCGGTGACACCGGGGAGCTGTTTTTT. Translation: CASRTSGDTGELFF.

This clone is classed as hyperexpanded. The J gene is TRBJ1-4, the V gene TRBV19; D is perhaps TRBD1 (6 bases). This CDR3 is 16 amino acids long. Germline V gene lookup returns CDR1 LNHDA and CDR2 SQIVND (reference sequence). Trimming removed 4 bases at V and 0 bases at J, with 12 bases between. CDR3 bases: TGTGCCAGTAGTACGACAGGACTCGCAACTAATGAAAAACTGTTTTTT. Translation: CASSTTGLATNEKLFF.

The chain couples TRBV4-2 to TRBJ2-1; TRBD2 matches 15 bases. The CDR3 consists of 15 residues. With 4 bases clipped from V and 7 bases from J, the junction kept 2 bases outside the gene matches. Germline-derived CDR1 and CDR2 are LGHNA and YNFKEQ. CDR3 in amino acids: CASSPGLAGGNEQFF. For the CDR3, the DNA is TGTGCCAGCAGCCCGGGACTAGCGGGGGGAAATGAGCAGTTCTTC.

This chain joins TRBV27 and TRBJ1-6; 7 positions agree with TRBD1. Germline V CDR1 and CDR2: MNHEY, SMNVEV (reference sequence). The CDR3 has 15 residues. V shed 4 bases, J shed 14 bases, and the junction held 14 bases outside the gene matches. CDR3 nucleotide sequence: TGTGCCAGCAGTTCCACAGGGGATGAGGAATTCACCCTCCACTTT. Residues: CASSSTGDEEFTLHF.

The gene calls are TRBV27 and TRBJ1-5; 7 bases line up with TRBD1. The germline CDR1 and CDR2 sequences are MNHEY and SMNVEV (reference sequence). V gave up 5 bases and J gave up 0 bases; unmatched junction bases: 13. The CDR3 has 18 residues. The CDR3 sequence: CASSLTGKFFHSNQPQHF. CDR3 coding DNA: TGTGCCAGCAGTCTGACAGGGAAATTTTTTCATAGCAATCAGCCCCAGCATTTT.

This sequence joins TRBV5-1 and TRBJ1-1; TRBD1 matches at 8 bases. The CDR3 has 15 residues. V lost 3 bases to trimming and J lost 2 bases; unmatched junction nucleotides: 6. Germline CDR1 SGHRS, CDR2 YFSETQ. DNA for the CDR3: TGCGCCAGCAGCTGGGGACAGGCTGGTAACACTGAAGCTTTCTTT. Translation: CASSWGQAGNTEAFF.

V is TRBV4-3 and J is TRBJ2-2; TRBD1 matches at 7 bases. The CDR3 covers 15 residues. V lost 0 bases and J lost 6; bases outside the gene matches: 4. Germline-derived CDR1 and CDR2 are LGHNA and YSLEER. CDR3 loop: CASSQEGGRAGELFF. The CDR3 DNA follows: TGCGCCAGCAGCCAAGAAGGGGGCAGGGCCGGGGAGCTGTTTTTT.

This clone was seen a single time. J is TRBJ2-3 and V is TRBV10-1, with D possibly TRBD1 on 6 matching bases. The germline gives CDR1 WNHNN, CDR2 SYGVQD (reference sequence). CDR3 length: 14 residues. V was cut by 3 bases and J by 2 bases, with 9 bases left in between. CDR3 sequence: CASSDGQPTDTQYF. The CDR3 nucleotides read TGCGCCAGCAGTGACGGACAGCCCACAGATACGCAGTATTTT.

The gene calls are TRBV5-1 and TRBJ1-2, with TRBD1 matching over 8 bases. The trim removed 4 bases at V and 4 bases at J, leaving 6 bases unmatched. The CDR3 loop spans 14 amino acids. Per germline, CDR1 SGHRS and CDR2 YFSETQ. CDR3 sequence: CASSIGQGGYGYTF. CDR3 bases: TGCGCCAGCAGCATCGGACAGGGTGGCTATGGCTACACCTTC.

For this clone: An end of the junction differs from the germline gene, which may be a read error. This CDR3 reads CANSSGFAVNTEAFF. In DNA form, the CDR3 reads TGTGCCAACTCATCCGGGTTCGCAGTGAACACTGAAGCTTTCTTT. The V gene is TRBV18, the J gene TRBJ1-1, with D unresolved. The germline gives CDR1 KGHSH, CDR2 LQKENI. This CDR3 region has 15 residues.

The table lists this clone with a few counts. This chain joins TRBV28 and TRBJ2-1; 8 bases align to TRBD2. This CDR3 spans 14 amino acids. Germline V gene lookup returns CDR1 MDHEN and CDR2 SYDVKM. J gave up 5 bases and V 2 bases, and 2 bases lay outside the gene matches. The CDR3 spells CASSLTSGNNEQFF. The CDR3, as DNA: TGTGCCAGCAGTTTAACTAGCGGTAACAATGAGCAGTTCTTC.

The chain recombines TRBV5-1 with TRBJ2-2; perhaps TRBD2 as D (6 bases). Trimming removed 4 bases from V and 7 bases from J, with 14 bases in between. This CDR3 spans 14 amino acids. The germline CDR1 and CDR2 sequences are SGHRS and YFSETQ. The CDR3 sequence: CASSRGGGVGELFF. CDR3 nucleotides: TGCGCCAGCAGCCGGGGAGGAGGAGTCGGGGAGCTGTTTTTT.

The CDR3 bases are TGCGCCAGCAGAGAGGGCGGTGATGACAAAAACATTCAGTACTTC. Protein product: CASREGGDDKNIQYF. The rearrangement links TRBV5-1 to TRBJ2-4, with D maybe TRBD2 (5 bases). CDR3 length: 15 amino acids. Germline CDR1 is SGHRS and CDR2 is YFSETQ. V lost 5 bases, J lost 3 bases, and 15 bases lay in between.

As to this clone: A read error may account for a junction end that differs from germline. The genes are TRBV7-9 and TRBJ1-2; 9 bases map to TRBD1. This CDR3 is 12 amino acids long. Germline CDR1 is SEHNR and CDR2 is FQNEAQ (reference sequence). DNA for the CDR3: TGTGCCAGCAGCTTTACTCCCGGGACAGGGCACTTC. Translation gives CASSFTPGTGHF.

The gene calls are TRBV28 and TRBJ2-4; 12 positions agree with TRBD1. The CDR3 spans 17 residues. Germline values: CDR1 MDHEN, CDR2 SYDVKM. Trimming cost V 5 bases and J 2 bases; bases outside gene matches: 7. CDR3: CASSPGQGAITKNIQYF. In DNA, the CDR3 is TGTGCCAGCAGTCCGGGACAGGGGGCTATAACCAAAAACATTCAGTACTTC.

The gene calls are TRBV6-5 and TRBJ2-5, with 7 bases aligning to TRBD2. The CDR3 is 15 residues long. The V and J ends lost 3 bases and 1 base, in that order; junction bases with no gene match: 5. Germline loops: CDR1 MNHEY, CDR2 SVGAGI. CDR3 residues: CASSYGWEGQETQYF. The DNA of the CDR3 is TGTGCCAGCAGTTATGGGTGGGAGGGCCAAGAGACCCAGTACTTC.

The J gene is TRBJ2-1, the V gene TRBV5-1, with TRBD1 identical over 9 bases. V dropped 4 bases and J dropped 9; count of bases not matched to a gene: 5. The CDR3 is 13 amino acids. The germline gives CDR1 SGHRS, CDR2 YFSETQ. The CDR3: CASSPTGGPEQFF. The CDR3 DNA reads TGCGCCAGCAGCCCGACAGGGGGGCCTGAGCAGTTCTTC.

This chain connects TRBV25-1 to TRBJ1-2; 8 bases agree with TRBD1. The CDR3 runs to 12 residues. In germline, CDR1 is MGHDK, CDR2 SYGVNS. J was trimmed by 5 bases and V by 8 bases; bases with no gene match: 4. The CDR3 is CASQQGEYGYTF. The CDR3 DNA reads as TGTGCCAGCCAACAGGGGGAGTATGGCTACACCTTC.

The V gene is TRBV6-5, the J gene TRBJ1-5; D not certain. The CDR3 sequence is 15 residues long. V lost 7 bases and J 0 bases, leaving 13 bases between the germline ends. Germline CDR1 reads MNHEY; CDR2 reads SVGAGI. CDR3 nucleotides: TGTGCCAGCAAAATGGAGCAGACTAGCAATCAGCCCCAGCATTTT. Protein sequence: CASKMEQTSNQPQHF.